Below are 13 T cell receptor beta chains sequenced from a single sample in a study of blood T cell repertoires in COVID-19. The assay was immunoSEQ multiplex PCR, and TCRdb's table has in-frame clones only and misses some. The data contain some 150,000 clones, about nine tenths of them singletons. Sequencing input: peripheral blood. The receptors were gathered from a human donor in a cohort sampled during active COVID-19.

The chain couples TRBV18 to TRBJ2-7, with 7 nucleotides matching TRBD2. V lost 5 bases to trimming and J lost 6 bases; unmatched junction nucleotides: 7. Per the germline V gene, CDR1 is KGHSH and CDR2 is LQKENI. The CDR3 extends over 13 amino acids. Here the CDR3 DNA reads TGTGCCAGCTCAAGCGGGACGGACCGCGAGCAGTACTTC. This translates into CASSSGTDREQYF. Full variable domain (missing parts from reference TRBV18 and TRBJ2-7): NAGVMQNPRHLVRRRGQEARLRCSPMKGHSHVYWYRQLPEEGLKFMVYLQKENIIDESGMPKERFSAEFPKEGPSILRIQQVVRGDSAAYFCASSSGTDREQYFGPGTRLTVT.

About this clone: The sample carries other DNA sequences with the same CDR3. The chain joins TRBV10-3 to TRBJ2-5; 12 bases fit TRBD2. Germline CDR1 ENHRY, CDR2 SYGVKD. The CDR3 runs 15 residues. V lost 6 bases, J lost 1 base, and 3 bases stayed unmatched. The CDR3 region has the DNA TGTGCCATCAGCGAACTAGCGGGGGGCCAAGAGACCCAGTACTTC. It yields the protein CAISELAGGQETQYF.

The J gene is TRBJ1-2, the V gene TRBV7-9; 9 nucleotides line up with TRBD1. The trim removed 5 bases at V and 5 bases at J, leaving 18 bases unmatched. CDR1 and CDR2 (germline): SEHNR, FQNEAQ (reference sequence). This CDR3 is 18 amino acids long. The CDR3: CASSAPRPPDRGGYGYTF. CDR3 coding DNA: TGTGCCAGCAGCGCCCCGCGCCCGCCTGACAGGGGGGGGTATGGCTACACCTTC.

This clone was recorded a few times. The chain is built from TRBV4-1 and TRBJ2-5; D is ambiguous. Trimming took 1 base from V and 5 from J, leaving 17 bases between them. The CDR3 is 16 residues long. Germline V gene sequence: CDR1 MGHRA, CDR2 YSYEKL. CDR3 region: CASSQVNLVSAETQYF. CDR3 DNA: TGCGCCAGCAGCCAAGTGAACCTGGTTTCTGCGGAGACCCAGTACTTC.

This chain joins TRBV5-1 and TRBJ2-7; the D gene is possibly TRBD1 (5 bases). The CDR3 loop spans 11 amino acids. In germline, CDR1 is SGHRS, CDR2 YFSETQ. Trimming pared 4 bases from V and 3 bases from J, leaving 5 bases between. DNA for the CDR3: TGCGCCAGCAGCCAGGGCTACGAGCAGTACTTC. It translates to CASSQGYEQYF.

This sequence joins TRBV7-9 and TRBJ1-2; possible D gene TRBD1, 6 bases. V lost 5 bases to trimming and J lost 8 bases, with 21 bases between them. Per germline, CDR1 SEHNR and CDR2 FQNEAQ (reference sequence). The CDR3 length is 15 residues. The CDR3 bases are TGTGCCAGCAGCCGGCCAGGGGAGGGGGAAAAGGGCTACACCTTC. This sequence encodes CASSRPGEGEKGYTF.

As DNA, the CDR3 is TGTGCCAGCAGCTTGGGGCAGGGGCGTACTGAAGCTTTCTTT. It yields the protein CASSLGQGRTEAFF. J is TRBJ1-1 and V is TRBV5-4; possibly TRBD1 for D (6 bases). CDR3 length equals 14 residues. The germline gives CDR1 SGHNT, CDR2 YYREEE (reference sequence). The V gene lost 0 bases and the J gene lost 5 bases, with 11 bases spanning the gap.

The chain links TRBV6-4 to TRBJ2-6, with 12 positions matching TRBD1. The CDR3 is made up of 20 amino acids. The J segment lost 1 base and the V segment lost 0 bases, leaving 7 bases of the junction unmatched. Per the germline V gene, CDR1 is MRHNA and CDR2 is SNTAGT. The CDR3 protein is CASSDSPGTGGASGANVLTF. CDR3 nucleotides: TGTGCCAGCAGTGACTCCCCCGGGACAGGGGGCGCATCTGGGGCCAACGTCCTGACTTTC.

The V and J genes are TRBV4-1 and TRBJ2-7; 14 bases are a match to TRBD2. Per the germline V gene, CDR1 is MGHRA and CDR2 is YSYEKL. The CDR3 extends over 18 amino acids. After removal of 1 base from V and 0 bases from J, the junction contained 5 bases not matched to a gene. In DNA, the CDR3 is TGCGCCAGCAGCCAAGCGTGGACTAGCGGGGGGCACTCCTACGAGCAGTACTTC. This codes for CASSQAWTSGGHSYEQYF.

In its sample, this clone was seen once. CDR3 in DNA: TGTGCCAGCAGTTTCCGTGGGCCGAGGCATTTT. This translates into CASSFRGPRHF. The gene calls are TRBV27 and TRBJ1-5; D is ambiguous. CDR1 is MNHEY and CDR2 is SMNVEV in the germline V gene (reference sequence). CDR3 length: 11 residues. The ends were cut back, 3 bases at V and 15 bases at J, with 12 bases in the middle.

This clone was observed once. The chain combines TRBV5-1 with TRBJ1-5, with TRBD1 identical over 8 bases. This CDR3 spans 15 amino acids. Germline assignment: CDR1 SGHRS and CDR2 YFSETQ. Losses at the gene ends were 9 bases for V and 0 bases for J; bases not matched to a gene: 8. The CDR3 protein is CANLGQGPSNQPQHF. Written as DNA, the CDR3 is TGCGCCAACCTAGGACAGGGACCTAGCAATCAGCCCCAGCATTTT.

Only one count was recorded for this clone. The chain combines TRBV9 with TRBJ2-1, with 9 bases fitting TRBD2. V was clipped by 4 bases and J by 5 bases; unmatched bases: 13. CDR1 is SGDLS, CDR2 YYNGEE, per germline. There are 17 residues in the CDR3. Here the CDR3 reads CASSRGVAGVYDNEQFF. The CDR3 nucleotides read TGTGCCAGCAGCCGTGGGGTAGCGGGGGTCTACGACAATGAGCAGTTCTTC.

This rearrangement joins TRBV15 to TRBJ2-7; D gene ambiguous. With 5 bases removed from V and 3 bases from J, the gap between germline ends came to 14 bases. The CDR3 totals 14 residues. Germline CDR1 reads LNHNV; CDR2 reads YYDKDF (reference sequence). The CDR3 nucleotides are TGTGCCACCAGCTTAGGCGGCATCCTCTACGAGCAGTACTTC. Protein product: CATSLGGILYEQYF. Variable domain in full (rest from reference TRBV15 and TRBJ2-7): DAMVIQNPRYQVTQFGKPVTLSCSQTLNHNVMYWYQQKSSQAPKLLFHYYDKDFNNEADTPDNFQSRRPNTSFCFLDIRSPGLGDTAMYLCATSLGGILYEQYFGPGTRLTVT.